The T cell receptor beta chain under discussion was sequenced for a study of shared clonotypes between healthy human individuals. Broader study findings: Although depth was large, rarefaction showed that sequencing of the sorted subsets was incomplete.

On this clone itself: Its antigen remains unidentified.

Germline CDR1 is SGHVS and CDR2 is FQNEAQ. This CDR3 contains 16 residues. V lost 4 bases, J lost 0 bases, and 13 bases lay in between. CD45RO-negative, CCR7-positively selected cells formed the naive CD8 fraction, excluding terminally differentiated effector memory CD45RA+ cells. It was at deep level that the assay was run. Clones were sequenced by immunoSEQ multiplex PCR, and TCRdb holds only the in-frame ones, with some missing. The table has 2 million to 2.5 million clones, approximately 94% seen once. Sequencing was carried out using naive CD8+ T cells sorted from blood. The chain combines TRBV7-8 with TRBJ1-3; D is ambiguous. The receptor was derived from a man aged 18 to 30 in good health. The CDR3 here is CASSSQTGPSGNTIYF. Written as DNA, the CDR3 is TGTGCCAGCAGCTCTCAGACCGGACCCTCTGGAAACACCATATATTTT.